A few counts support the clone carrying this T cell receptor beta chain. As yet, its antigen is unknown. The data were taken from a study of response to subunit inactivated influenza vaccine. Findings and limits, study-wide: T cells newly recruited by each seasonal influenza vaccination are few, the authors suggested.

Each CDR3 protein is one row after TCRdb ran MiXCR on the RT-PCR reads. The data hold a few hundred thousand distinct CDR3 sequences, with around 7.9% observed a single time. The sample was PBMCs from blood, taken approximately 25 months after vaccination. The sequence was obtained from a man between 50 and 69 years old who received an inactivated influenza vaccine.

The CDR3 loop reads CASSLSPGGLYGYTF. The CDR3, as DNA: TGTGCCAGCAGCTTGTCCCCCGGGGGGCTCTATGGCTACACCTTC. The chain employs TRBV5-6 and TRBJ1-2; TRBD1 might be the D (6 bases). Trimming stripped 1 base from V and 4 bases from J, with 14 bases between. Germline V gene data show CDR1 as SGHDT and CDR2 as YYEEEE. The CDR3 extends over 15 amino acids. The full variable domain, in which reference TRBV5-6 and TRBJ1-2 provide the parts outside the CDR3, is DAGVTQSPTHLIKTRGQQVTLRCSPKSGHDTVSWYQQALGQGPQFIFQYYEEEERQRGNFPDRFSGHQFPNYSSELNVNALLLGDSALYLCASSLSPGGLYGYTFGSGTRLTVV.